This entry describes one T cell receptor (beta chain). Its specificity is not known. Trimming cost V 4 bases and J 7 bases; bases outside gene matches: 9. CDR3 length: 15 residues. Germline V CDR1 and CDR2: SGHTA, FQGNSA. These data are taken from a study of shared clonotypes between healthy human individuals. Study-level findings and limits: Generation of non-shared clonotypes was less probable than generation of clonotypes shared by all four donors.

Donation came from healthy HIV-negative adults that had no recent acute infections or vaccinations. Both subsets, CD45RA+ naive and CD45RA-negative memory, were split from the CD4+ cells. Sequencing was performed with immunoSEQ multiplex PCR; in TCRdb, only in-frame clones are kept and a portion is missing. This table has fewer than 2.5 million clones, 93% appearing once. The receptor was isolated from a man between 18 and 29 years old in good health. Some clones in this sample may be carry-over from other donors' samples. The sequenced material came from naive CD4+ T cells from PBMCs. Described subset: CD45RA+ positively selected. The chain links TRBV7-2 to TRBJ2-1, with 8 nucleotides matching TRBD1. The CDR3 here is CASSSRGQGLNEQFF. The CDR3 DNA is TGTGCCAGCAGCTCCAGGGGGCAAGGATTGAATGAGCAGTTCTTC. Filled out from reference TRBV7-2 and TRBJ2-1, the complete variable domain reads GAGVSQSPSNKVTEKGKDVELRCDPISGHTALYWYRQSLGQGLEFLIYFQGNSAPDKSGLPSDRFSAERTGGSVSTLTIQRTQQEDSAVYLCASSSRGQGLNEQFFGPGTRLTVL.